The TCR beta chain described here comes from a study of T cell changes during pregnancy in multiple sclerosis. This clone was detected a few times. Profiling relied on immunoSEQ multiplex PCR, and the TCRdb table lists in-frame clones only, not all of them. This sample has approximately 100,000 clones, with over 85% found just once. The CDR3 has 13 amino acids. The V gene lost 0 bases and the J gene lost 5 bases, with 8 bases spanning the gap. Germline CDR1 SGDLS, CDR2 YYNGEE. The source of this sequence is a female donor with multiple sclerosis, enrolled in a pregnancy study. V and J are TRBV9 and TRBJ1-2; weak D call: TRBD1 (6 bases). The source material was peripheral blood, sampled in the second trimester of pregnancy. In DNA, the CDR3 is TGTGCCAGCAGCGTAGAAACAGGGTATGGCTACACCTTC. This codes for CASSVETGYGYTF.